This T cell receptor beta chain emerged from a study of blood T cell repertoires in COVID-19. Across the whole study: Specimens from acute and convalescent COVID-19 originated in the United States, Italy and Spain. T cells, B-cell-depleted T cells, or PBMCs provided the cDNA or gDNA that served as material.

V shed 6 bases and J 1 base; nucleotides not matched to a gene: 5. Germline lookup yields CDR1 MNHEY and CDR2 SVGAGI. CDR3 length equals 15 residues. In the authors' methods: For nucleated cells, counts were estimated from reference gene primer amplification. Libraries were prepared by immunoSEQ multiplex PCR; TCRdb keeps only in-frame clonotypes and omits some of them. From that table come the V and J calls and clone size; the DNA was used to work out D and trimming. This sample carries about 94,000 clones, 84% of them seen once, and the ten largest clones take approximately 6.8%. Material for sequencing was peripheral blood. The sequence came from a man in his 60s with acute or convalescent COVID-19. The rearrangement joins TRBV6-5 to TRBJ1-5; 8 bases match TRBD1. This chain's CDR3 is CASRSRGRSNQPQHF. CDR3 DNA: TGTGCCAGCAGGTCCAGGGGGCGAAGCAATCAGCCCCAGCATTTT.